This TCR beta chain was recovered during a study of blood T cell repertoires in COVID-19. Across the study: The origin of the acute and convalescent COVID-19 samples was the United States, Italy and Spain.

CDR3 length: 15 residues. Germline CDR1 is SGHDT and CDR2 is YYEEEE. V gave up 4 bases and J gave up 5 bases; unmatched junction bases: 7. In its sample, this clone was seen a few times. This table comes from immunoSEQ multiplex PCR, and its TCRdb copy is limited to in-frame clones, with some not included. The table has fewer than 80,000 clones, about 74% seen once. This receptor was taken from a woman older than 75 with acute or convalescent COVID-19. The chain links TRBV5-6 to TRBJ1-5; 9 bases agree with TRBD1. Material for sequencing was peripheral blood. CDR3 sequence reads: CASSTLRDRDQPQHF. In DNA form, the CDR3 reads TGTGCCAGCAGCACCCTCCGGGACAGGGATCAGCCCCAGCATTTT.